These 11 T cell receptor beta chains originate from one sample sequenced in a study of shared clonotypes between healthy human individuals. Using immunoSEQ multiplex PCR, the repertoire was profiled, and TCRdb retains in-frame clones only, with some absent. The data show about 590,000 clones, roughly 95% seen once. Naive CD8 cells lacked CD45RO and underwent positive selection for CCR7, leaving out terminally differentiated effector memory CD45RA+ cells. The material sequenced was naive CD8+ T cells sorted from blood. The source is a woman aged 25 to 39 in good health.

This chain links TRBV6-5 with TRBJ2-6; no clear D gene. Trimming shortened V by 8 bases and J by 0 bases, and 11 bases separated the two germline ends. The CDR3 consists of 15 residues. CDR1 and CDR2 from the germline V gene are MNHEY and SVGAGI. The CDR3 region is CASFNYNSGANVLTF. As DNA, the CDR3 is TGTGCCAGCTTCAACTATAACTCTGGGGCCAACGTCCTGACTTTC.

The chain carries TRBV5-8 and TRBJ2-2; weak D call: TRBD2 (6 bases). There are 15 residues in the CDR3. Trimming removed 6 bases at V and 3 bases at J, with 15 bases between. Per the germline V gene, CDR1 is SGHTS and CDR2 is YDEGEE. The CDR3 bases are TGTGCCAGCATCACCGGAGGGACTCACACCGGGGAGCTGTTTTTT. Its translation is CASITGGTHTGELFF.

The CDR3 DNA sequence: TGTGCCACCAGCAGTGGGCGTAGCTCCTACAATGAGCAGTTCTTC. It translates to CATSSGRSSYNEQFF. The chain joins TRBV15 to TRBJ2-1; D unclear. Trimming left V 3 bases short and J 0 bases short, with 9 bases between. The CDR3 spans 15 residues. Germline V gene lookup returns CDR1 LNHNV and CDR2 YYDKDF (reference sequence).

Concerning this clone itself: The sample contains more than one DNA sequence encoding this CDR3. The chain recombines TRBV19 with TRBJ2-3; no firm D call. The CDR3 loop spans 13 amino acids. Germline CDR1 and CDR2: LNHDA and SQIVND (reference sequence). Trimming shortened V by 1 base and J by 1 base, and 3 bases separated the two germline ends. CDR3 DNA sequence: TGTGCCAGTAGTATAGTGGGCACAGATACGCAGTATTTT. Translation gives CASSIVGTDTQYF.

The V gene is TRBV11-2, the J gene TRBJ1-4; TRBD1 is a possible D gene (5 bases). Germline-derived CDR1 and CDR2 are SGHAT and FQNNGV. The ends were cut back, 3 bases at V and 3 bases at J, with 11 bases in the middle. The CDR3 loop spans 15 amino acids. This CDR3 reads CASSFDAGPNEKLFF. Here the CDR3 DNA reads TGTGCCAGCAGCTTCGATGCGGGGCCTAATGAAAAACTGTTTTTT.

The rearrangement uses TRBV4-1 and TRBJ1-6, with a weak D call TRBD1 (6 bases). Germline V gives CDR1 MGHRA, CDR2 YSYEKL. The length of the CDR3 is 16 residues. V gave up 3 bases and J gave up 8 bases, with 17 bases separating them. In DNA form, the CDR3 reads TGCGCCAGCAGCCAGTACACACAGGGTGCTTATTCACCCCTCCACTTT. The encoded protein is CASSQYTQGAYSPLHF.

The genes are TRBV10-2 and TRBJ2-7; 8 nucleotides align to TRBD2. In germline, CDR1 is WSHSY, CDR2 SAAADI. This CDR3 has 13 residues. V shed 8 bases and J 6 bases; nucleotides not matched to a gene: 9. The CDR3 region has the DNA TGCGCCAGCCGAGCGGGAGATTCGGGCGAGCAGTACTTC. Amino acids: CASRAGDSGEQYF.

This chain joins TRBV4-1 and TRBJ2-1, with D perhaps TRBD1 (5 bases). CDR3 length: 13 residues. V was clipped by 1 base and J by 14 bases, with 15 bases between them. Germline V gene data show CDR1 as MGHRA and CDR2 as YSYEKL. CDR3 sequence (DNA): TGCGCCAGCAGCCAAGTGAAGGGCAGGGTGGAGTTCTTC. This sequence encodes CASSQVKGRVEFF.

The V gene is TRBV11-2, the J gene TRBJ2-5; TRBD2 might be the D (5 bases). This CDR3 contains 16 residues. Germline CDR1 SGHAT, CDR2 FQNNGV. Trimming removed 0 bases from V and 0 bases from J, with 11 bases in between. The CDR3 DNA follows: TGTGCCAGCAGCTTAGAAGGACTTACGTACCAAGAGACCCAGTACTTC. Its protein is CASSLEGLTYQETQYF.

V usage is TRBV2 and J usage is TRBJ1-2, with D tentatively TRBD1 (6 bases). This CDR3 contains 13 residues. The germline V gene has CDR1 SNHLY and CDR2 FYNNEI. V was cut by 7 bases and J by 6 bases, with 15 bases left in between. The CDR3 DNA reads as TGTGCCAGCACTTTAGTAGGGGGAGATGGCTACACCTTC. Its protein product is CASTLVGGDGYTF.

CDR3 sequence: CASSLGGTISYEQYF. The CDR3 region has the DNA TGTGCCAGCAGCTTAGGGGGGACGATATCCTACGAGCAGTACTTC. The V call is TRBV5-6, the J call TRBJ2-7; D is tentatively TRBD1 or TRBD2 (6 bases each). Germline CDR1 reads SGHDT; CDR2 reads YYEEEE. V shed 2 bases and J shed 1 base, with 13 bases lying between them. The CDR3 totals 15 residues.